These 14 T cell receptor beta chains were all obtained from the same sample, sequenced in a study of Graves' ophthalmopathy and Graves' hyperthyroidism. RNA transcripts served as template for amplifying TCR beta CDR3 sequences. Amplification began with first-round RT-PCR using HTBI primers, then second-round multiplex PCR was performed. TCRdb redid the calling of the multiplex PCR reads with MiXCR, one entry per CDR3 protein. This repertoire shows roughly 400,000 distinct CDR3 sequences, 17% found once; its top ten account for 2.4%. Input material: peripheral blood. These receptors came from an adult woman with stable Graves' hyperthyroidism.

The V gene is TRBV5-1, the J gene TRBJ2-7; D may be TRBD1 (6 bases). The CDR3 is made up of 13 amino acids. The germline V and J ends were trimmed by 4 bases and 6 bases, with 14 bases remaining between them. Germline V gene lookup returns CDR1 SGHRS and CDR2 YFSETQ. The chain's CDR3 is CASSVLGAGEQYF. The CDR3 DNA is TGCGCCAGCAGCGTTTTGGGGGCGGGCGAGCAGTACTTC. The whole variable domain, filled in from reference TRBV5-1 and TRBJ2-7, reads KAGVTQTPRYLIKTRGQQVTLSCSPISGHRSVSWYQQTPGQGLQFLFEYFSETQRNKGNFPGRFSGRQFSNSRSEMNVSTLELGDSALYLCASSVLGAGEQYFGPGTRLTVT.

This clonotype was recorded at least ten times. The J gene is TRBJ1-5, the V gene TRBV18; the D is unclear. V lost 2 bases and J lost 7, with 12 bases in between. This CDR3 is 14 amino acids long. Per germline, CDR1 KGHSH and CDR2 LQKENI. CDR3 coding DNA: TGTGCCAGCTCACCATTTGCTGATAGCCAGCCCCAGCATTTT. It encodes CASSPFADSQPQHF.

This clonotype came up many times. The rearrangement uses TRBV7-9 and TRBJ2-5, with D hard to call. The length of the CDR3 is 15 residues. Trimming removed 5 bases at V and 2 bases at J, with 15 bases between. In germline, CDR1 is SEHNR, CDR2 FQNEAQ (reference sequence). The CDR3 spells CASSGSIPGQETQYF. The CDR3 nucleotides are TGTGCCAGCAGCGGATCCATCCCCGGGCAAGAGACCCAGTACTTC.

This clonotype was counted at least ten times. This chain uses TRBV24-1 with TRBJ1-1; no firm D call. This CDR3 is 13 amino acids long. Germline V CDR1 and CDR2: KGHDR, SFDVKD. The V end lost 4 bases, the J end lost 6 bases, and 11 bases lay between the germline ends. The CDR3 DNA reads as TGTGCCACCAGTGACTCAGGACGGCCTGAAGCTTTCTTT. Translating it yields CATSDSGRPEAFF.

The CDR3 region has the DNA TGCGCCAGCAGCTTGTCAACCCAGGGGACCCAGTACTTC. Translation gives CASSLSTQGTQYF. The chain is built from TRBV5-1 and TRBJ2-5, with D possibly being TRBD1 (5 bases). Germline V gene sequence: CDR1 SGHRS, CDR2 YFSETQ. The CDR3 totals 13 residues. V was trimmed by 1 base and J by 7 bases, leaving 11 bases between them. Full variable domain (outside the CDR3, taken from reference TRBV5-1 and TRBJ2-5): KAGVTQTPRYLIKTRGQQVTLSCSPISGHRSVSWYQQTPGQGLQFLFEYFSETQRNKGNFPGRFSGRQFSNSRSEMNVSTLELGDSALYLCASSLSTQGTQYFGPGTRLLVL.

There are many counts of this clonotype. The rearrangement uses TRBV6-1 and TRBJ2-2; D is perhaps TRBD2 (6 bases). The CDR3 is made up of 14 amino acids. Trimming removed 5 bases from V and 8 bases from J, with 15 bases in between. Germline V gene data show CDR1 as MNHNS and CDR2 as SASEGT. The CDR3 spells CASSPGSGVGELFF. The CDR3 DNA is TGTGCCAGCAGTCCCGGATCGGGGGTTGGGGAGCTGTTTTTT.

This clonotype was seen at least ten times. The rearrangement joins TRBV19 to TRBJ1-5; TRBD1 matches 9 bases. Germline CDR1 LNHDA, CDR2 SQIVND (reference sequence). The CDR3 covers 16 residues. After removal of 5 bases from V and 3 bases from J, the junction contained 8 bases not matched to a gene. The CDR3 nucleotides are TGTGCCAGTAGTGACCGGACAGGGGCGATCAATCAGCCCCAGCATTTT. Translating gives CASSDRTGAINQPQHF.

This clonotype was seen at least ten times. The chain has TRBV6-1 and TRBJ1-2, with D perhaps matching TRBD1 (5 bases). CDR1 is MNHNS and CDR2 is SASEGT in the germline V gene. The CDR3 is made up of 13 amino acids. V shed 2 bases and J shed 3 bases, with 7 bases lying between them. CDR3 sequence: CASSERGDYGYTF. Here the CDR3 DNA reads TGTGCCAGCAGTGAACGGGGGGACTATGGCTACACCTTC.

This clonotype was detected ten times or more. The gene calls are TRBV11-2 and TRBJ2-7, with 7 bases identical to TRBD1. The germline V gene has CDR1 SGHAT and CDR2 FQNNGV. The CDR3 extends over 15 amino acids. Unmatched junction bases numbered 11, after V lost 6 bases and J lost 3 bases. CDR3 nucleotide sequence: TGTGCCAGCAGACAGAGACAGGGTCTCCACTACGAGCAGTACTTC. Translation gives CASRQRQGLHYEQYF.

This clonotype was detected ten times or more. CDR3 sequence (DNA): TGTGCCAGCAGGTTAAAAAGTCAAGCCCACTACGAGCAGTACTTC. It specifies CASRLKSQAHYEQYF. The gene calls are TRBV28 and TRBJ2-7; unclear D gene. CDR3 length equals 15 residues. Germline V gene sequence: CDR1 MDHEN, CDR2 SYDVKM. Deletions cut 6 bases from V and 3 bases from J, with 18 bases between.

The table lists this clonotype with many counts. In DNA, the CDR3 is TGTGCCAGTAGCCCAACTAGCGACTCCTACGAGCAGTACTTC. The encoded protein is CASSPTSDSYEQYF. This rearrangement joins TRBV19 to TRBJ2-7, with 7 bases aligning to TRBD2. This CDR3 comprises 14 residues. Germline V gives CDR1 LNHDA, CDR2 SQIVND (reference sequence). The J segment lost 0 bases and the V segment lost 6 bases, leaving 5 bases of the junction unmatched.

This clonotype appeared many times. The rearrangement links TRBV3-1 to TRBJ2-5; 10 bases map to TRBD1. CDR3 size: 16 residues. V trimming: 4 bases; J trimming: 4 bases; junction bases outside the gene matches: 9. Germline V gene sequence: CDR1 LGHDT, CDR2 YNNKEL (reference sequence). The CDR3 reads CASSRTDRGDRETQYF. For the CDR3, the DNA is TGTGCCAGCAGCCGAACGGACAGGGGGGACCGAGAGACCCAGTACTTC.

There are many counts of this clonotype. This chain uses TRBV9 with TRBJ2-5; 14 nucleotides match TRBD2. The junction had 3 bases not matched to a gene; V was cut back by 2 bases and J by 3 bases. The CDR3 length is 16 residues. Germline CDR1 is SGDLS and CDR2 is YYNGEE. The CDR3 DNA sequence: TGTGCCAGCAGCGTCCAGGGACTAGCGGGAGAAGAGACCCAGTACTTC. Protein sequence: CASSVQGLAGEETQYF. The variable domain in full, completed from reference TRBV9 and TRBJ2-5, reads DSGVTQTPKHLITATGQRVTLRCSPRSGDLSVYWYQQSLDQGLQFLIQYYNGEERAKGNILERFSAQQFPDLHSELNLSSLELGDSALYFCASSVQGLAGEETQYFGPGTRLLVL.

This clonotype has a count of ten or more. The V and J genes are TRBV4-3 and TRBJ1-2; no clear D. This CDR3 spans 17 amino acids. The V end was cut by 4 bases, the J end by 2 bases, with 20 bases between. Looked up from germline, CDR1 is LGHNA and CDR2 is YSLEER. CDR3 in DNA: TGCGCCAGCAGCCCTAATACGGGCCACGTTACGAACTATGGCTACACCTTC. Translation: CASSPNTGHVTNYGYTF.